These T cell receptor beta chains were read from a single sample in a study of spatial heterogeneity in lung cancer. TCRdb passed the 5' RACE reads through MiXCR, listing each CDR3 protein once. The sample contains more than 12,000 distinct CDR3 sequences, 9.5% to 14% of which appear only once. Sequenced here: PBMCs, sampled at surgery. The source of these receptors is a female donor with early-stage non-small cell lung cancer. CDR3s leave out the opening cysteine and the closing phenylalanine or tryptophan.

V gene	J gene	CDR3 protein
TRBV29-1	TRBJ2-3	SAGTDTQY
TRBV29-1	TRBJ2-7	SVSKGRNEQY
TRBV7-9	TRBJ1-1	ASSPGTRTNTEAF
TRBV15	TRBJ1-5	ATSLGTGGAGHQPQH
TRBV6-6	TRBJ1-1	ASIKGSEKTEAF
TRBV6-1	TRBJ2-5	ASSTRTSGIQETQY
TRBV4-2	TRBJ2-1	ASRLWTGASPNTYNEQF
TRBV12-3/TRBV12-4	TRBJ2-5	ASSPDSPRTQY
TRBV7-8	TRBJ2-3	ASSLRTSGGTDTQY
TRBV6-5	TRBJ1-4	ASSYRGAGTNEKLF
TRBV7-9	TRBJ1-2	ASRQGQGRGYT
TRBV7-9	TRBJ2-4	ASSQPSGGERNIQY
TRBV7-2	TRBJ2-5	ASSLAGLRETQY
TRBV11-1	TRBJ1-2	ASSLDRGYGYT
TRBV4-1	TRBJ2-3	ASSQERVGGVDTQY
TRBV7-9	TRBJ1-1	ASSSTRDAEAF
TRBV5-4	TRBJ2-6	ASSLSGRSGANVLT
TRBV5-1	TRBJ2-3	ASSPGTYTQY
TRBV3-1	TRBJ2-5	ASSAGRQSETQY